This T cell receptor beta chain stems from a study of cytomegalovirus exposure and HLA in healthy donors. Notes on the study in general: TCR beta V- and J-gene trimming, according to a later analysis, was linked to a missense DCLRE1C variant. In a later analysis, TCR association rates varied by HLA locus: DRB1 most, HLA-C fewest.

The germline gives CDR1 MGHRA, CDR2 YSYEKL. The J segment lost 3 bases and the V segment lost 5 bases, leaving 3 bases of the junction unmatched. CDR3 size: 13 residues. The PCR ran on 60 Vbeta and 13 Jbeta primers. Only in-frame clones appear in the TCRdb table, and some are missing; sequencing was by immunoSEQ multiplex PCR. The sample table includes about 72,000 clones. Unrecorded immune exposures were likely, despite nominal health at sampling. As regards this clone: As yet, its antigen is unknown.

The chain uses TRBV4-1 and TRBJ1-2, with TRBD1 identical over 7 bases. The receptor was isolated from a middle-aged man in good health and CMV-seronegative. The source material was PBMCs. The CDR3 loop is CASSFTGDYGYTF. CDR3 nucleotides: TGCGCCAGCAGCTTTACAGGGGACTATGGCTACACCTTC.